This T cell receptor (beta chain) originates from a study of T cells after yellow fever vaccination. General observations from the study: The booster response re-showed most primary clones: around 96% CD4, about 89% CD8.

Template-switching 5'RACE yielded the TCR cDNA; a universal primer site and UMIs were added in the process. MiXCR, run by TCRdb on the 5' RACE reads, gives a single entry per CDR3 protein. The sample carries about 340,000 distinct CDR3 sequences, around 3.9% recorded once. The CDR3 totals 13 residues. The germline V gene has CDR1 LGHNA and CDR2 YNFKEQ. V lost 0 bases to trimming and J lost 8 bases, with 8 bases between them. As for this clonotype: As yet, its antigen is unknown.

V is TRBV4-2 and J is TRBJ2-1; a weak D match, TRBD1 (6 bases). The sample here was PBMCs, taken 5 days after the yellow fever booster vaccination. This sequence originates from a man aged 18 to 30 who received the YFV17D yellow fever vaccine. The chain's CDR3 is CASSQEGAYEQFF. The CDR3 region has the DNA TGTGCCAGCAGCCAAGAGGGGGCCTATGAGCAGTTCTTC.